This TCR beta chain was recovered during a study of T cells in Graves' hyperthyroidism and ophthalmopathy. Study summary: The initial diagnosis was the point when peripheral blood was collected, ahead of any treatment. Study-wide results and limits: Blood samples included most of the expanded thyroid clonotypes exceeding 0.001. A model of 13 V-J features distinguished ophthalmopathy from stable hyperthyroidism. Ophthalmopathy was model-predicted a median about 6 months pre-onset.

There are many counts of this clonotype. What it binds is not known. CDR1 is SGHTA, CDR2 FQGNSA, per germline. The V and J ends lost 5 bases and 6 bases, in that order; junction bases with no gene match: 11. There are 15 residues in the CDR3. Using RNA transcripts as the source, TCR beta CDR3 regions were amplified. The HTBI set primed first-round TCR CDR3 RT-PCR. Using its own MiXCR run on the multiplex PCR reads, TCRdb lists one record per CDR3 protein. The repertoire includes fewer than 750,000 distinct CDR3 sequences, roughly 14% of them detected once, and 12% sits in the top ten. The TCR was taken from a woman in her forties or fifties with Graves' ophthalmopathy. Material for sequencing was blood. V gene TRBV7-2 combines with J gene TRBJ2-7; 9 bases align to TRBD2. CDR3 in DNA: TGTGCCAGCAGCCCGGTGGCCGGGACTAGCAGCGAGCAGTACTTC. It encodes CASSPVAGTSSEQYF.